This record concerns one T cell receptor beta chain sequence. The antigen is not known. Genomic DNA came from blood conventional CD4+ T cells gated CD25-low CD127-high. This sample stems from a study of regulatory and conventional T cells in RAG deficiency. The study's findings and limits: Compared with controls, unique Treg TCR beta sequences dropped roughly 100-fold in Omenn syndrome and CID/AS. Shorter CDR3s in all patient subsets; >80% Treg-Tconv overlap in Omenn. Shannon entropy was markedly lower and Simpson indices higher in RAG-deficient patients than control T-cell subsets.

Profiling relied on immunoSEQ multiplex PCR, and the TCRdb table lists in-frame clones only, not all of them. The data show around 29,000 clones, more than 90% seen once. The sample also formed part of further work on regulatory T cells. Per that study: The primer mix had 52 TRBV and 13 TRBJ primers.

Sequenced material: CD25- CD4+ T cells sorted from blood. This clonotype originated in a human donor in good health.

Here the CDR3 reads CAGSSNRDDTQYF. In DNA, the CDR3 is TGTGCCGGATCTAGCAATCGAGATGATACGCAGTATTTT. V and J are TRBV5-4 and TRBJ2-3; tentative D call: TRBD2 (5 bases). Germline V gene lookup returns CDR1 SGHNT and CDR2 YYREEE (reference sequence). This CDR3 comprises 13 residues. The V and J ends lost 10 bases and 6 bases respectively, with 18 bases between them.